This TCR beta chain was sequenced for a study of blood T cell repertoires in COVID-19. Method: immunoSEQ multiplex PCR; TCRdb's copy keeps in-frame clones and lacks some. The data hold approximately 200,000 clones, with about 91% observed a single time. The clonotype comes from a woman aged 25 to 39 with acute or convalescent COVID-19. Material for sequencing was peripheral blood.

CDR3 coding DNA: TGTGCCAGCAGCTTGAGGCTAGCGGGAGGCACCTACGAGCAGTACTTC. It translates to CASSLRLAGGTYEQYF. The V gene is TRBV5-4, the J gene TRBJ2-7; 11 nucleotides match TRBD2. This CDR3 is 16 amino acids long. Germline trimming cut 1 base from V and 2 bases from J; bases unmatched to any gene: 5. The germline gives CDR1 SGHNT, CDR2 YYREEE (reference sequence).